This is a list of T cell receptor beta chains from one sample in a study of cytomegalovirus exposure and HLA in healthy donors. Repertoires were generated with immunoSEQ multiplex PCR, while TCRdb's copy carries only in-frame clones and drops some. The sample lists 49,000 or so clones, 65% to 85% occurring once. The sample consisted of PBMCs. The receptors derive from a boy aged 5-17 years in good health and CMV-seropositive. Each CDR3 is given with its conserved first and last residue. A D gene is named only where the DNA matches it firmly.

J gene: TRBJ2-7
V gene: TRBV4-1
D gene: .
CDR3 DNA: TGCGCCAGCAGCCAAGATACTGCCTACGAGCAGTACTTC
CDR3 protein: CASSQDTAYEQYF

J gene: TRBJ2-5
V gene: TRBV11-2
D gene: TRBD2
CDR3 DNA: TGTGCCAGCAGCGGGACGAGAGCGGGGGAGCAGTACTTC
CDR3 protein: CASSGTRAGEQYF

J gene: TRBJ1-2
V gene: TRBV4-1
D gene: .
CDR3 DNA: TGCGCCAGCAGCCAAGTCCAGGATCTCGACTATGGCTACACCTTC
CDR3 protein: CASSQVQDLDYGYTF

J gene: TRBJ2-7
V gene: TRBV18
D gene: TRBD2
CDR3 DNA: TGTGCCAGCTCACGGCTGCTAGCGGGGGGCCCCTACGAGCAGTACTTC
CDR3 protein: CASSRLLAGGPYEQYF

J gene: TRBJ1-1
V gene: TRBV19
D gene: TRBD1
CDR3 DNA: TGTGCCAGTAGCTCAGGGGGCACTGAAGCTTTCTTT
CDR3 protein: CASSSGGTEAFF

J gene: TRBJ1-1
V gene: TRBV7-2
D gene: .
CDR3 DNA: TGTGCCAGCAGCTTCGGTAGAGGCAACACTGAAGCTTTCTTT
CDR3 protein: CASSFGRGNTEAFF

J gene: TRBJ2-3
V gene: TRBV11-2
D gene: .
CDR3 DNA: TGTGCCAGCAGCAGAACCAGGCAGGGCTGGACAGATACGCAGTATTTT
CDR3 protein: CASSRTRQGWTDTQYF

J gene: TRBJ2-3
V gene: TRBV6-1
D gene: TRBD2
CDR3 DNA: TGTGCCAGCAGTGAAGAAGCGGGGGGGCCAGATACGCAGTATTTT
CDR3 protein: CASSEEAGGPDTQYF

J gene: TRBJ2-5
V gene: TRBV7-3
D gene: TRBD2
CDR3 DNA: TGTGCCAGCAGCACAAGGGGCGGCGGGGGGGTGGAGACCCAGTACTTC
CDR3 protein: CASSTRGGGGVETQYF

J gene: TRBJ2-7
V gene: TRBV4-1
D gene: TRBD1
CDR3 DNA: TGCGCCAGCAGCCAAGGGACAGGATTCGACGAGCAGTACTTC
CDR3 protein: CASSQGTGFDEQYF

J gene: TRBJ1-5
V gene: TRBV6-6
D gene: .
CDR3 DNA: TGTGCCAGCAATGGGCCTAATCAGCCCCAGCATTTT
CDR3 protein: CASNGPNQPQHF

J gene: TRBJ2-7
V gene: TRBV14
D gene: .
CDR3 DNA: TGTGCCAGCAGCCCCGACCCGGGATGGAGCTCCTACGAGCAGTACTTC
CDR3 protein: CASSPDPGWSSYEQYF

J gene: TRBJ1-4
V gene: TRBV6-6
D gene: TRBD1
CDR3 DNA: TGTGCCAGCTGGAAAGGGGGCAAGGGGGGTGAAAAACTGTTTTTT
CDR3 protein: CASWKGGKGGEKLFF

J gene: TRBJ2-1
V gene: TRBV4-2
D gene: .
CDR3 DNA: TGTGCCAGCTGCTTTGGGGGGGGCTCGTATGAGCAGTTCTTC
CDR3 protein: CASCFGGGSYEQFF

J gene: TRBJ2-1
V gene: TRBV27
D gene: .
CDR3 DNA: TGTGCCAGCCGCCCAGGGTCAGATGAGCAGTTCTTC
CDR3 protein: CASRPGSDEQFF

J gene: TRBJ2-5
V gene: TRBV6-1
D gene: .
CDR3 DNA: TGTGCCAGCAGTGCCGGTAAAAAAGAGACCCAGTACTTC
CDR3 protein: CASSAGKKETQYF

J gene: TRBJ1-3
V gene: TRBV4-1
D gene: TRBD1
CDR3 DNA: TGCGCCAGCAGCCATGAACGTTTACAGGGGGCGTCTGGAAACACCATATATTTT
CDR3 protein: CASSHERLQGASGNTIYF

J gene: TRBJ1-2
V gene: TRBV7-9
D gene: TRBD1
CDR3 DNA: TGTTCCAGCAGCTATAACACCGGGACAGGTTATGGATATGGCTACACCTTC
CDR3 protein: CSSSYNTGTGYGYGYTF